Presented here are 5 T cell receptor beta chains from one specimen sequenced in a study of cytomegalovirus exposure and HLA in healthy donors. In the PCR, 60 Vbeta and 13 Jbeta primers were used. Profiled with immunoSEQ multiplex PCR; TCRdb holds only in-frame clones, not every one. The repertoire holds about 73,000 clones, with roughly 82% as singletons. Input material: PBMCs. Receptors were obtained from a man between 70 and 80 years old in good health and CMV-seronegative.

The CDR3 DNA reads TGTGCCAGCAGTCAACTAGCGGGGGGGCTGCCAGATACGCAGTATTTT. It specifies CASSQLAGGLPDTQYF. The chain links TRBV5-6 to TRBJ2-3; 13 bases match TRBD2. CDR3 length: 16 amino acids. Per the germline V gene, CDR1 is SGHDT and CDR2 is YYEEEE. J gave up 4 bases and V 5 bases, and 7 bases lay outside the gene matches.

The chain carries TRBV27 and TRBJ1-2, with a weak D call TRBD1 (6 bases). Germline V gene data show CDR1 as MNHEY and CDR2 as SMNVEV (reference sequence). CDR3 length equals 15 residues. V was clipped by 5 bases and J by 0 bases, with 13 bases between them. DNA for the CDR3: TGTGCCAGCAGTGGGCAGGGGAATGCTAACTATGGCTACACCTTC. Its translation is CASSGQGNANYGYTF.

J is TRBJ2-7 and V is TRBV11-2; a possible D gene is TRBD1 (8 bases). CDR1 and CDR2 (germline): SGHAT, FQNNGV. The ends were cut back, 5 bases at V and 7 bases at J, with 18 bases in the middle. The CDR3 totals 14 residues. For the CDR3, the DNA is TGTGCCAGCAGCCAAGACAGGGGAGGGCGGGAGCAGTACTTC. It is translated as CASSQDRGGREQYF.

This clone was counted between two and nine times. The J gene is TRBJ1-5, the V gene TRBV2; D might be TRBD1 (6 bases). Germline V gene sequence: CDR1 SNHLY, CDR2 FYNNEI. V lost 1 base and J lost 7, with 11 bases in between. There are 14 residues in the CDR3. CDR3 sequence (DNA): TGTGCCAGCAGTGAAGAGGGGGTTAGGCAGCCCCAGCATTTT. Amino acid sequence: CASSEEGVRQPQHF. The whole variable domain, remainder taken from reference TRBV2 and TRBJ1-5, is EPEVTQTPSHQVTQMGQEVILRCVPISNHLYFYWYRQILGQKVEFLVSFYNNEISEKSEIFDDQFSVERPDGSNFTLKIRSTKLEDSAMYFCASSEEGVRQPQHFGDGTRLSIL.

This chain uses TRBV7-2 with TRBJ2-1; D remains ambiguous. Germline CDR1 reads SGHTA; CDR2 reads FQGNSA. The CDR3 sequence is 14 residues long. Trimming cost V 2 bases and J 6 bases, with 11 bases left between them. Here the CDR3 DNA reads TGTGCCAGCAGCTTACTGATAGTCGCCAATGAGCAGTTCTTC. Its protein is CASSLLIVANEQFF.